Each of the 5 T cell receptor beta chains below was sequenced from the same sample in a study of blood T cell repertoires in COVID-19. Clones were read by immunoSEQ multiplex PCR, and TCRdb kept only the in-frame ones, dropping some. The repertoire holds some 190,000 clones, with approximately 84% as singletons. Input material: PBMCs or T cells enriched from blood (not recorded which). Source of these receptors: a woman aged 25 to 39 who had recovered from COVID-19.

The rearrangement uses TRBV21-1 and TRBJ2-1; the table calls TRBD2, which could not be checked here. TRBV21-1 is labeled a pseudogene. This CDR3 comprises 16 residues. In DNA, the CDR3 is TGTGCCAGCAGCTCCGGGACTGGCCGACTCTACAATGAGCAGTTCTTC. It yields the protein CASSSGTGRLYNEQFF.

This clone is a singleton in its sample. The chain employs TRBV18 and TRBJ2-7; the D gene is possibly TRBD1 (6 bases). CDR1 KGHSH and CDR2 LQKENI come from the germline V gene. The CDR3 is 15 residues long. V was shortened by 4 bases and J by 4 bases, with 17 bases between the two germline ends. The CDR3, as DNA: TGTGCCAGCTCACAAACCGAGACAGGTGTTTACGAGCAGTACTTC. Protein: CASSQTETGVYEQYF.

The gene calls are TRBV9 and TRBJ1-6; the D gene is possibly TRBD1 (5 bases). V was trimmed by 0 bases and J by 0 bases, leaving 7 bases between them. Germline lookup yields CDR1 SGDLS and CDR2 YYNGEE. The CDR3 runs to 16 residues. DNA for the CDR3: TGTGCCAGCAGCGTAGAACAGGACTCCTATAATTCACCCCTCCACTTT. This encodes CASSVEQDSYNSPLHF.

The sample holds one count of this clone. The chain employs TRBV1 and TRBJ2-1; the table assigns TRBD2, which was not confirmed against the DNA. TRBV1 constitutes a pseudogene. This CDR3 has 18 residues. The CDR3 loop is CTSSQETTSGRKNNEQFF. CDR3 in DNA: TGCACCAGCAGCCAAGAAACGACTAGCGGGAGAAAGAACAATGAGCAGTTCTTC.

The DNA for the CDR3 is TGTGCCAGCAGTTTGGAGGGAGATGGCTACACCTTC. This translates into CASSLEGDGYTF. V and J are TRBV12-3 or TRBV12-4 and TRBJ1-2, with unresolved D. The V end lost 3 bases, the J end lost 6 bases, and 8 bases lay between the germline ends. This CDR3 is built from 12 residues.